This TCR beta chain appears in the sequencing data of a study of Graves' ophthalmopathy and Graves' hyperthyroidism. This clonotype has a single count. Germline V gene data show CDR1 as MNHEY and CDR2 as SMNVEV (reference sequence). This CDR3 spans 15 amino acids. The J segment lost 4 bases and the V segment lost 3 bases, leaving 4 bases of the junction unmatched. As the template, RNA transcripts were used to amplify TCR beta CDR3 regions. A first-round RT-PCR used HTBI primers, followed by a second-round multiplex PCR. Using its own MiXCR run on the multiplex PCR reads, TCRdb lists one record per CDR3 protein. The data contain approximately 380,000 distinct CDR3 sequences, around 21% of them singletons.

Sequenced material: peripheral blood. The rearrangement uses TRBV27 and TRBJ1-2, with 11 bases identical to TRBD1. This TCR came from a young woman with stable Graves' hyperthyroidism. CDR3 sequence: CASSFGTGGFYGYTF. The CDR3 region has the DNA TGTGCCAGCAGTTTCGGGACAGGGGGTTTCTATGGCTACACCTTC.